Listed below are T cell receptor beta chains from one sample, sequenced in a study of T-cell reconstitution after alpha-beta-depleted transplantation in children. TCRdb recomputed calls from the PCR reads with MiXCR, one row per CDR3 protein. The repertoire consists of about 110,000 distinct CDR3 sequences, with 5.5% to 6.5% occurring once and the leading ten covering more than 20%. The source material was PBMCs, mostly from graft donor cells, sampled 360 days after TCRalphabeta/CD19-depleted stem cell transplant. The receptors were sampled from a male patient aged 2-15 years who had a stem cell transplant for acute lymphoblastic leukemia, so the T cells may come from the graft donor. CDR3s leave out the opening cysteine and the closing phenylalanine or tryptophan. The order of the fields is J gene, V gene, CDR3 protein.

J: TRBJ2-1; V: TRBV11-1; CDR3: ASSFEGDNEQF
J: TRBJ2-1; V: TRBV4-3; CDR3: ASSQALGGNEQF
J: TRBJ2-5; V: TRBV6-2/TRBV6-3; CDR3: ASSYIGGKETQY
J: TRBJ1-2; V: TRBV7-2; CDR3: ASSPKTNGYT
J: TRBJ2-7; V: TRBV7-9; CDR3: ASSARGAPYEQY
J: TRBJ2-6; V: TRBV5-1; CDR3: ASSSWTRRGANVLT
J: TRBJ2-2; V: TRBV2; CDR3: ATQTRATGELF
J: TRBJ1-1; V: TRBV29-1; CDR3: SVANRGGTEAF
J: TRBJ1-3; V: TRBV4-3; CDR3: ASSQEGQAGNTIY
J: TRBJ2-2; V: TRBV5-1; CDR3: ASSLVQGRNTGELF
J: TRBJ2-5; V: TRBV7-2; CDR3: ASSLRLKETQY
J: TRBJ2-4; V: TRBV28; CDR3: ASSFSDGVLQY
J: TRBJ1-1; V: TRBV5-1; CDR3: ASSLFAHSRNTEAF
J: TRBJ1-5; V: TRBV4-2; CDR3: ASSQERTGGRRMSNQPQH
J: TRBJ1-5; V: TRBV27; CDR3: ASKTGVQPQH
J: TRBJ1-2; V: TRBV25-1; CDR3: ASSVGRGHGYT
J: TRBJ1-1; V: TRBV12-3/TRBV12-4; CDR3: ASSARQGKFMNTEAF
J: TRBJ2-3; V: TRBV7-2; CDR3: ASSSRPRAADMQY
J: TRBJ1-1; V: TRBV5-5; CDR3: ASSSWGAWAF
J: TRBJ2-7; V: TRBV13; CDR3: ASSLGPPSYEQY
J: TRBJ2-7; V: TRBV9; CDR3: ASSGGPYEQY
J: TRBJ2-1; V: TRBV4-1; CDR3: ASSQFPGTSGINEQF
J: TRBJ2-2; V: TRBV7-3; CDR3: ASAGTSGTGNTGELF
J: TRBJ2-3; V: TRBV5-4; CDR3: ASSTSWADTQY
J: TRBJ2-7; V: TRBV19; CDR3: ASTPGTGGYEQY
J: TRBJ2-1; V: TRBV15; CDR3: ATSLGALSSYNEQF
J: TRBJ2-1; V: TRBV7-9; CDR3: ASSPGLPNEQF
J: TRBJ2-1; V: TRBV5-1; CDR3: ASSLRLPLGDEQF
J: TRBJ2-2; V: TRBV28; CDR3: ASSGGDANTGELF
J: TRBJ2-6; V: TRBV27; CDR3: ASRDRGLTGANVLT
J: TRBJ2-3; V: TRBV13; CDR3: ASSSQGYYAGGPPQY
J: TRBJ2-1; V: TRBV7-6; CDR3: ASSVLDGEQF
J: TRBJ2-1; V: TRBV4-3; CDR3: ASSLRTSGYNEQF
J: TRBJ2-3; V: TRBV7-9; CDR3: ASSSLAGLTDTQY
J: TRBJ1-2; V: TRBV3-1; CDR3: TFSSGTPYGYT
J: TRBJ2-7; V: TRBV5-1; CDR3: ASSLAGTRSVEQY
J: TRBJ2-4; V: TRBV27; CDR3: ASSPRRAKNIQY
J: TRBJ2-5; V: TRBV2; CDR3: ASSEEASGSGETQY
J: TRBJ2-1; V: TRBV6-2/TRBV6-3; CDR3: ASTELAASGLF
J: TRBJ2-7; V: TRBV6-1; CDR3: ASSVRGYEQY
J: TRBJ2-7; V: TRBV20-1; CDR3: SARARGLAGSNEQY
J: TRBJ1-1; V: TRBV18; CDR3: ASSPPPAKGLRAEAF
J: TRBJ2-7; V: TRBV7-9; CDR3: ASTNSASGSYEQY
J: TRBJ1-2; V: TRBV28; CDR3: ASSFQDPGYGYT
J: TRBJ2-3; V: TRBV28; CDR3: ASSLWMGADTQY
J: TRBJ2-7; V: TRBV15; CDR3: ATSREKGQNYEQY
J: TRBJ2-5; V: TRBV2; CDR3: ASSEAFTGGTETQY
J: TRBJ2-5; V: TRBV9; CDR3: ASSPWTRGETQY
J: TRBJ2-3; V: TRBV5-1; CDR3: ASSFGDREAPFTDTQY
J: TRBJ2-2; V: TRBV9; CDR3: ASRTSGDPTGELF
J: TRBJ1-6; V: TRBV7-2; CDR3: ASSWRTGKKGPLH
J: TRBJ2-1; V: TRBV29-1; CDR3: SVVSGRTYNEQF
J: TRBJ2-7; V: TRBV7-9; CDR3: ASSSGSSYEQY